One and the same sample provided the 13 T cell receptor beta chains below, sequenced in a study of T cell repertoires in cytomegalovirus infection. One entry per CDR3 protein results from TCRdb running MiXCR on the reads. Found here are over 150,000 distinct CDR3 sequences, about a sixth of them singletons; the top ten hold approximately 26%. The material sequenced was CD8+ T cells from PBMCs. Receptor source: a human donor in good health (CMV status not recorded). Some clones in this sample may be carry-over from other donors' samples.

This clonotype was picked up a small number of times. The rearrangement links TRBV12-3 or TRBV12-4 to TRBJ1-5, with D unclear. The V end was cut by 6 bases, the J end by 5 bases, with 11 bases between. The CDR3 is made up of 13 amino acids. CDR3 DNA: TGTGCCAGCAGCCCCTCAGAGTATCAGCCCCAGCATTTT. Residues: CASSPSEYQPQHF.

This clonotype was detected a few times. The V call is TRBV7-2, the J call TRBJ2-7, with 7 bases aligning to TRBD1. Trimming cost V 4 bases and J 2 bases; bases outside gene matches: 8. This CDR3 contains 15 residues. Germline values: CDR1 SGHTA, CDR2 FQGNSA. CDR3 sequence reads: CASSSPRDSTYEQYF. The CDR3 DNA is TGTGCCAGCAGCTCGCCCCGGGACAGTACCTACGAGCAGTACTTC.

The chain has TRBV7-8 and TRBJ1-3; perhaps TRBD1 as D (5 bases). Trimming removed 2 bases from V and 5 bases from J, with 10 bases in between. The CDR3 covers 14 residues. The germline gives CDR1 SGHVS, CDR2 FQNEAQ. CDR3 coding DNA: TGTGCCAGCAGCTTACGGCAGGGACGAAACACCATATATTTT. Translating gives CASSLRQGRNTIYF. Based on the CDR3 plus reference TRBV7-8 and TRBJ1-3, the full variable domain is GAGVSQSPRYKVAKRGQDVALRCDPISGHVSLFWYQQALGQGPEFLTYFQNEAQLDKSGLPSDRFFAERPEGSVSTLKIQRTQQEDSAVYLCASSLRQGRNTIYFGEGSWLTVV.

This clonotype showed up many times. V and J are TRBV7-2 and TRBJ1-1, with D possibly TRBD1 on 5 matching bases. Trimming shortened V by 0 bases and J by 4 bases, and 9 bases separated the two germline ends. This CDR3 is 14 amino acids long. The germline V gene has CDR1 SGHTA and CDR2 FQGNSA. The CDR3 nucleotides read TGTGCCAGCAGCTTAGCAGGGGAGGTCACTGAAGCTTTCTTT. It specifies CASSLAGEVTEAFF.

This clonotype was picked up many times. This chain uses TRBV5-6 with TRBJ2-7, with D possibly being TRBD1 (6 bases). The CDR3 runs to 14 residues. The germline gives CDR1 SGHDT, CDR2 YYEEEE. The ends were cut back, 1 base at V and 2 bases at J, with 10 bases in the middle. The CDR3 protein is CASSLWNRAYEQYF. The CDR3 DNA reads TGTGCCAGCAGCTTGTGGAACAGGGCCTACGAGCAGTACTTC.

The sample holds many counts of this clonotype. This chain connects TRBV28 to TRBJ2-6; unclear D gene. The V end was cut by 2 bases, the J end by 0 bases, with 5 bases between. The CDR3 consists of 15 residues. The germline V gene encodes CDR1 MDHEN and CDR2 SYDVKM. The CDR3 here is CASSLRNSGANVLTF. Here the CDR3 DNA reads TGTGCCAGCAGTTTACGTAACTCTGGGGCCAACGTCCTGACTTTC.

This clonotype was recorded at least ten times. This chain uses TRBV9 with TRBJ2-3; 11 bases align to TRBD1. V was clipped by 0 bases and J by 4 bases; unmatched bases: 7. The CDR3 is 17 amino acids. Germline V gene lookup returns CDR1 SGDLS and CDR2 YYNGEE. The CDR3 nucleotides read TGTGCCAGCAGCGTAGCTACGGGACAGGGGGACGCAGATACGCAGTATTTT. This sequence encodes CASSVATGQGDADTQYF.

The chain joins TRBV12-3 or TRBV12-4 to TRBJ1-1; the D gene is possibly TRBD1 (5 bases). CDR3 length equals 14 residues. Trimming removed 5 bases from V and 0 bases from J, with 10 bases in between. The CDR3 sequence is CASSGRGLNTEAFF. CDR3 nucleotides: TGTGCCAGCAGTGGCCGGGGCCTGAACACTGAAGCTTTCTTT.

The chain employs TRBV20-1 and TRBJ2-7; 9 positions agree with TRBD1. The CDR3 sequence is 16 residues long. V shed 6 bases, J shed 2 bases, and the junction held 14 bases outside the gene matches. Germline V gene sequence: CDR1 DFQATT, CDR2 SNEGSKA (reference sequence). The CDR3 protein is CSAEAQWTGETYEQYF. The CDR3 DNA follows: TGCAGTGCGGAGGCCCAATGGACAGGGGAAACCTACGAGCAGTACTTC.

Written as DNA, the CDR3 is TGTGCCACCAGTGATTCAACGACAGGGGATGGCTACACCTTC. Translated, it gives CATSDSTTGDGYTF. The V call is TRBV24-1, the J call TRBJ1-2; 8 bases align to TRBD1. The V and J ends lost 2 bases and 6 bases, in that order; junction bases with no gene match: 4. The CDR3 spans 14 residues. The V gene's germline CDR1 is KGHDR and CDR2 SFDVKD.

The V gene is TRBV14, the J gene TRBJ2-1; 10 bases align to TRBD2. After removal of 0 bases from V and 7 bases from J, the junction contained 6 bases not matched to a gene. The CDR3 covers 16 residues. In germline, CDR1 is SGHDN, CDR2 FVKESK. The CDR3 reads CASSQDLSGGGNEQFF. The CDR3 region has the DNA TGTGCCAGCAGCCAAGATCTAAGCGGGGGGGGGAATGAGCAGTTCTTC.

The V and J genes are TRBV7-2 and TRBJ2-7, with 8 bases lining up with TRBD1. CDR1 SGHTA and CDR2 FQGNSA come from the germline V gene. The V gene end was trimmed by 2 bases and the J gene end by 6 bases; junction bases not matched to a gene: 15. The CDR3 consists of 17 residues. This CDR3 is CASSLNRRGQGLIEQYF. CDR3 nucleotide sequence: TGTGCCAGCAGCTTAAATCGGCGAGGACAGGGCTTAATCGAGCAGTACTTC.

This clonotype was seen more than once but under ten times. The CDR3 sequence is CASSLGLFNEQFF. CDR3 nucleotides: TGTGCCAGCAGCTTAGGCCTTTTCAATGAGCAGTTCTTC. The chain carries TRBV7-6 and TRBJ2-1, with unresolved D. CDR3 size: 13 residues. The germline gives CDR1 SGHVS, CDR2 FNYEAQ. Trimming took 1 base from V and 6 from J, leaving 7 bases between them.